This TCR beta chain was captured by sequencing in a study of T cell repertoires in cytomegalovirus infection. Overall study: Recently identified HLA-C-restricted CMV epitopes were used, and well-studied HLA-B-restricted CMV epitopes were used as well. Public TCR beta signatures marked donors with CMV infection and the matching HLA.

For this clonotype: Its target is unknown. One base away lies a much larger clone, so this may be a sequencing read error.

Study-wide results and caveats: The ex vivo response was dominated by HLA-C-restricted CMV-specific TCR beta clonotypes. Totalled public TCR beta family frequency picked out people who carried CMV plus the relevant HLA.

This CDR3 comprises 12 residues. Trimming took off 5 bases at V and 11 bases at J, with 12 bases between the two ends. TCRdb re-called the reads through MiXCR, storing one row per CDR3 protein. The sample records about 830,000 distinct CDR3 sequences, approximately 32% being singletons. The V gene is TRBV12-3 or TRBV12-4, the J gene TRBJ2-2; D is uncertain. The TCR originated in a human donor in good health (CMV status not recorded). Some clones in this sample may be carry-over from other donors' samples. The source was cultured CD8+ T cells from PBMCs, collected from culture after CMV antigen stimulation. The CDR3 protein is CASSPLVFELFF. As DNA, the CDR3 is TGTGCCAGCAGTCCCCTGGTTTTCGAGCTGTTTTTT.